What follows are 3 T cell receptor beta chains derived from one specimen sequenced in a study of T cells in Graves' hyperthyroidism and ophthalmopathy. TCR beta CDR3 regions were amplified from RNA. HTBI primers were used for first-round RT-PCR of the TCR CDR3. TCRdb re-called the multiplex PCR reads through MiXCR, storing one row per CDR3 protein. The sample carries hundreds of thousands of distinct CDR3 sequences, approximately 15% recorded once. Material: blood. All receptors come from a woman aged 45-60 years with Graves' ophthalmopathy.

Only a few counts were recorded for this clonotype. Here the CDR3 DNA reads TGTGCCAGCAGTGAAGCTAGGGAGACCTACGAGCAGTACTTC. Encoded protein: CASSEARETYEQYF. The chain uses TRBV2 and TRBJ2-7, with D possibly matching TRBD2 (5 bases). Germline assignment: CDR1 SNHLY and CDR2 FYNNEI. The CDR3 totals 14 residues. V was pared by 0 bases and J by 2 bases, with 8 bases between. Using reference TRBV2 and TRBJ2-7 for the parts outside the CDR3, the full variable domain is EPEVTQTPSHQVTQMGQEVILRCVPISNHLYFYWYRQILGQKVEFLVSFYNNEISEKSEIFDDQFSVERPDGSNFTLKIRSTKLEDSAMYFCASSEARETYEQYFGPGTRLTVT.

The chain links TRBV7-2 to TRBJ2-1; TRBD2 matches at 9 bases. Trimming at V came to 5 bases and at J to 5 bases, leaving 7 bases not matched to a gene. Germline V gene lookup returns CDR1 SGHTA and CDR2 FQGNSA. The CDR3 runs 15 residues. The CDR3 region is CASSPLTSGHNEQFF. Written as DNA, the CDR3 is TGTGCCAGCAGCCCACTGACTAGCGGCCACAATGAGCAGTTCTTC.

There are many counts of this clonotype. The chain recombines TRBV24-1 with TRBJ2-1; the match to TRBD1 covers 9 bases. CDR1 is KGHDR and CDR2 is SFDVKD in the germline V gene. With 4 bases clipped from V and 6 bases from J, the junction kept 6 bases outside the gene matches. There are 15 residues in the CDR3. The CDR3 DNA reads as TGTGCCACCAGTGAAGGGGACAGGGAATTCAATGAGCAGTTCTTC. Translated, it gives CATSEGDREFNEQFF.